Below are 28 T cell receptor beta chains sequenced from a single sample in a study of CD8 T cells in Susac syndrome. Reverse transcription used roughly 0.5 to 1 ug RNA and random hexamers. TCRdb re-analysed the immunoSEQ multiplex PCR reads in MiXCR, keeping a single row per CDR3 protein. The sample includes 400,000 or so distinct CDR3 sequences, approximately 85% of them seen just once. The sample taken for sequencing was CD8+ T cells from PBMCs. Receptor source: a human donor with multiple sclerosis.

The chain employs TRBV5-1 and TRBJ2-1; 8 bases agree with TRBD2. Germline assignment: CDR1 SGHRS and CDR2 YFSETQ. CDR3 size: 14 residues. The J segment lost 4 bases and the V segment lost 6 bases, leaving 6 bases of the junction unmatched. The CDR3 spells CASTPGGGYNEQFF. DNA of the CDR3: TGCGCCAGCACCCCGGGGGGGGGTTACAATGAGCAGTTCTTC.

As to this clonotype: Compared with germline, one end of the junction differs, possibly owing to a read error. As DNA, the CDR3 is TGTGCCAGCAGCGAGACCAGGACAGGAATTGACTTC. Encoded protein: CASSETRTGIDF. The chain carries TRBV2 and TRBJ2-5, with TRBD1 matching 7 bases. The CDR3 has 12 residues. Germline assignment: CDR1 SNHLY and CDR2 FYNNEI.

V gene TRBV30 combines with J gene TRBJ2-7, with D perhaps matching TRBD1 or TRBD2 (5 bases each). This CDR3 comprises 11 residues. Germline CDR1 reads GTSNPN; CDR2 reads SVGIG (reference sequence). Trimming removed 5 bases at V and 6 bases at J, with 11 bases between. This CDR3 reads CAWGGSTEQYF. The CDR3 nucleotides read TGTGCCTGGGGGGGAAGTACCGAGCAGTACTTC.

The V and J genes are TRBV29-1 and TRBJ2-7; TRBD2 might be the D (6 bases). Per the germline V gene, CDR1 is SQVTM and CDR2 is ANQGSEA. Trimming shortened V by 0 bases and J by 4 bases, and 10 bases separated the two germline ends. The CDR3 is 13 amino acids. The CDR3: CSVEDGTSYEQYF. DNA of the CDR3: TGCAGCGTTGAAGACGGGACTTCTTACGAGCAGTACTTC.

The gene calls are TRBV20-1 and TRBJ1-1; D call uncertain. Germline values: CDR1 DFQATT, CDR2 SNEGSKA (reference sequence). V lost 6 bases and J 3 bases, leaving 14 bases between the germline ends. The CDR3 runs 13 residues. The CDR3 bases are TGCAGTGCCCGGGAACAAGTATACACTGAAGCTTTCTTT. It translates to CSAREQVYTEAFF.

The CDR3 reads CASSSRREGYNEQFF. Written as DNA, the CDR3 is TGTGCCAGCAGCTCCCGCCGGGAGGGATACAATGAGCAGTTCTTC. The rearrangement joins TRBV3-1 to TRBJ2-1; 8 nucleotides align to TRBD2. The V gene's germline CDR1 is LGHDT and CDR2 YNNKEL (reference sequence). The CDR3 extends over 15 amino acids. The V and J ends lost 5 bases and 4 bases, in that order; junction bases with no gene match: 7.

The chain joins TRBV19 to TRBJ2-2; TRBD2 matches at 9 bases. The germline CDR1 and CDR2 sequences are LNHDA and SQIVND (reference sequence). J lost 4 bases, V lost 5 bases, and 5 bases had no gene match. The CDR3 is 15 residues long. As DNA, the CDR3 is TGTGCCAGTAGTTACCTAGCGGGATTCACCGGGGAGCTGTTTTTT. Its protein product is CASSYLAGFTGELFF. The whole variable domain, remainder taken from reference TRBV19 and TRBJ2-2, is DGGITQSPKYLFRKEGQNVTLSCEQNLNHDAMYWYRQDPGQGLRLIYYSQIVNDFQKGDIAEGYSVSREKKESFPLTVTSAQKNPTAFYLCASSYLAGFTGELFFGEGSRLTVL.

V and J are TRBV5-8 and TRBJ2-2; 11 bases are a match to TRBD2. Germline V gene data show CDR1 as SGHTS and CDR2 as YDEGEE. CDR3 length: 16 amino acids. Trimming took 3 bases from V and 4 from J; bases not matched to a gene: 5. The CDR3 DNA is TGTGCCAGCAGCTCGACTAGCGGGATAGGCACCGGGGAGCTGTTTTTT. It encodes CASSSTSGIGTGELFF. The full variable domain, completed using reference TRBV5-8 and TRBJ2-2, is EAGVTQSPTHLIKTRGQQATLRCSPISGHTSVYWYQQALGLGLQFLLWYDEGEERNRGNFPPRFSGRQFPNYSSELNVNALELEDSALYLCASSSTSGIGTGELFFGEGSRLTVL.

The rearrangement joins TRBV5-1 to TRBJ1-6, with TRBD1 matching 10 bases. Germline loops: CDR1 SGHRS, CDR2 YFSETQ. The CDR3 totals 19 residues. With 1 base clipped from V and 0 bases from J, the junction kept 7 bases outside the gene matches. CDR3 bases: TGCGCCAGCAGCTTGTTGGGACAGGGGCCATACTCCTATAATTCACCCCTCCACTTT. Translated, it gives CASSLLGQGPYSYNSPLHF.

J is TRBJ2-1 and V is TRBV12-3 or TRBV12-4; D may be TRBD1 (6 bases). V lost 6 bases and J lost 8, with 11 bases in between. CDR3 size: 12 residues. CDR3 sequence: CASRSGVDEQFF. The CDR3 coding sequence is TGTGCCAGCAGGTCAGGGGTGGATGAGCAGTTCTTC.

The chain carries TRBV2 and TRBJ2-7; TRBD1 aligns across 10 bases. V lost 6 bases, J lost 5 bases, and 7 bases stayed unmatched. This CDR3 has 14 residues. The germline CDR1 and CDR2 sequences are SNHLY and FYNNEI. CDR3 loop: CASRAGTGVHEQYF. DNA for the CDR3: TGTGCCAGCAGAGCCGGGACAGGGGTACACGAGCAGTACTTC.

The chain couples TRBV7-9 to TRBJ1-5, with D possibly being TRBD1 (6 bases). The germline V gene has CDR1 SEHNR and CDR2 FQNEAQ (reference sequence). The CDR3 extends over 14 amino acids. Trimming stripped 5 bases from V and 6 bases from J, with 14 bases between. This CDR3 reads CASSIGGAAQPQHF. The CDR3 DNA reads TGTGCCAGCAGCATAGGGGGGGCTGCTCAGCCCCAGCATTTT.

The J gene is TRBJ2-7, the V gene TRBV14; D is possibly TRBD1 (5 bases). Trimming stripped 2 bases from V and 6 bases from J, with 8 bases between. Germline CDR1 is SGHDN and CDR2 is FVKESK. The CDR3 sequence is 12 residues long. CDR3 protein: CASSQYTGEQYF. The CDR3 nucleotides are TGTGCCAGCAGCCAATATACAGGCGAGCAGTACTTC.

The chain has TRBV6-4 and TRBJ2-1; TRBD1 matches 8 bases. The CDR3 totals 16 residues. V lost 7 bases and J lost 3; bases outside the gene matches: 11. The germline CDR1 and CDR2 sequences are MRHNA and SNTAGT. CDR3 protein: CASTPSPGQGYNEQFF. CDR3 bases: TGTGCCAGCACCCCCTCCCCAGGACAGGGCTACAATGAGCAGTTCTTC.

In its sample, this clonotype was seen a few times. The chain combines TRBV6-1 with TRBJ1-4; D not certain. CDR1 is MNHNS, CDR2 SASEGT, per germline. V was cut by 0 bases and J by 3 bases, with 8 bases left in between. The CDR3 is 15 residues long. Here the CDR3 reads CASSEAEGSNEKLFF. CDR3 bases: TGTGCCAGCAGTGAAGCGGAAGGGTCTAATGAAAAACTGTTTTTT.

The chain combines TRBV7-9 with TRBJ2-5; weak D call: TRBD1 (5 bases). CDR1 and CDR2 (germline): SEHNR, FQNEAQ (reference sequence). V lost 6 bases and J 3 bases, leaving 11 bases between the germline ends. CDR3 length: 13 amino acids. The CDR3 DNA reads as TGTGCCAGCAGTTCAGGGTCGGAAGAGACCCAGTACTTC. It translates to CASSSGSEETQYF.

This sequence joins TRBV5-6 and TRBJ2-3; 8 bases are shared with TRBD1. Trimming cost V 2 bases and J 0 bases; bases outside gene matches: 5. This CDR3 region has 16 residues. In germline, CDR1 is SGHDT, CDR2 YYEEEE. The CDR3 DNA reads as TGTGCCAGCAGCTTACCGACAGGGGTAAGCACAGATACGCAGTATTTT. Protein product: CASSLPTGVSTDTQYF.

The V and J genes are TRBV28 and TRBJ1-5, with D possibly being TRBD1 (6 bases). Germline V gene lookup returns CDR1 MDHEN and CDR2 SYDVKM. CDR3 length equals 16 residues. V was pared by 3 bases and J by 0 bases, with 12 bases between. CDR3 DNA: TGTGCCAGCAGTTTTGGTCAGGGGTATAGCAATCAGCCCCAGCATTTT. It translates to CASSFGQGYSNQPQHF. The full variable domain, with the rest looked up from reference TRBV28 and TRBJ1-5, is DVKVTQSSRYLVKRTGEKVFLECVQDMDHENMFWYRQDPGLGLRLIYFSYDVKMKEKGDIPEGYSVSREKKERFSLILESASTNQTSMYLCASSFGQGYSNQPQHFGDGTRLSIL.

This chain joins TRBV25-1 and TRBJ1-4; perhaps TRBD1 as D (6 bases). CDR1 and CDR2 from the germline V gene are MGHDK and SYGVNS. The CDR3 totals 16 residues. V lost 4 bases, J lost 4 bases, and 16 bases lay in between. The CDR3 DNA follows: TGTGCCAGCAGTGGGGACCGACAGGCCTATAATGAAAAACTGTTTTTT. It yields the protein CASSGDRQAYNEKLFF.

V usage is TRBV5-6 and J usage is TRBJ2-7; 13 positions agree with TRBD2. J lost 4 bases, V lost 4 bases, and 11 bases had no gene match. There are 17 residues in the CDR3. CDR1 SGHDT and CDR2 YYEEEE come from the germline V gene. CDR3 nucleotide sequence: TGTGCCAGCAGCCTGTTGACTAGCGGGAGGCACTTGTACGAGCAGTACTTC. Its translation: CASSLLTSGRHLYEQYF.

V is TRBV2 and J is TRBJ2-2; 10 bases are shared with TRBD2. V trimming: 7 bases; J trimming: 3 bases; junction bases outside the gene matches: 5. This CDR3 comprises 15 residues. Germline V gives CDR1 SNHLY, CDR2 FYNNEI. The CDR3 DNA is TGTGCCAGCACCCAAGCGGGAGGGGACACCGGGGAGCTGTTTTTT. It yields the protein CASTQAGGDTGELFF.

The chain has TRBV27 and TRBJ2-7; maybe TRBD1 (6 bases). Germline V gene sequence: CDR1 MNHEY, CDR2 SMNVEV (reference sequence). Trimming took off 6 bases at V and 5 bases at J, with 14 bases between the two ends. CDR3 length: 13 amino acids. In nucleotides, the CDR3 is TGTGCCAGCAGCATGGGGGCGGAGCACGAGCAGTACTTC. Protein: CASSMGAEHEQYF.

The chain uses TRBV30 and TRBJ1-6; 8 bases map to TRBD1. This CDR3 has 14 amino acids. CDR1 and CDR2 from the germline V gene are GTSNPN and SVGIG (reference sequence). Trimming at V came to 0 bases and at J to 9 bases, leaving 4 bases not matched to a gene. The CDR3 coding sequence is TGTGCCTGGAGTGTAGGACAGGGTAGTTCACCCCTCCACTTT. Its protein product is CAWSVGQGSSPLHF.

This chain joins TRBV20-1 and TRBJ2-7; tentative D call: TRBD1 (6 bases). Germline CDR1 is DFQATT and CDR2 is SNEGSKA (reference sequence). This CDR3 has 17 residues. The ends were cut back, 0 bases at V and 2 bases at J, with 20 bases in the middle. CDR3 loop: CSARDYTTGENAYEQYF. CDR3 DNA: TGCAGTGCTAGAGACTACACGACAGGAGAGAACGCCTACGAGCAGTACTTC.

V and J are TRBV10-2 and TRBJ2-5; D gene unclear. The germline V and J ends were trimmed by 2 bases and 0 bases, with 4 bases remaining between them. Germline CDR1 and CDR2: WSHSY and SAAADI. The CDR3 contains 13 residues. The DNA for the CDR3 is TGCGCCAGCAGTGAGGCCTACCAAGAGACCCAGTACTTC. This encodes CASSEAYQETQYF.

V and J are TRBV28 and TRBJ1-1, with D unresolved. Per the germline V gene, CDR1 is MDHEN and CDR2 is SYDVKM. CDR3 length: 12 residues. The V end lost 6 bases, the J end lost 7 bases, and 12 bases lay between the germline ends. CDR3 amino acids: CASSHPDLEAFF. CDR3 in DNA: TGTGCCAGCAGCCACCCAGACCTTGAAGCTTTCTTT.

V gene TRBV2 combines with J gene TRBJ1-1, with a tentative D call TRBD1 (6 bases). The CDR3 length is 14 residues. Germline CDR1 and CDR2: SNHLY and FYNNEI. Between the trimmed V and J ends, which lost 9 bases and 2 bases, there was a span of 16 bases. The CDR3 DNA follows: TGTGCCAGTGCTCCGGGACAAATAAACACTGAAGCTTTCTTT. Translating it yields CASAPGQINTEAFF.

The chain links TRBV28 to TRBJ2-1; D is ambiguous. Germline loops: CDR1 MDHEN, CDR2 SYDVKM. The V gene lost 4 bases and the J gene lost 3 bases, with 16 bases spanning the gap. The CDR3 is 16 amino acids. CDR3 nucleotide sequence: TGTGCCAGCAGTTCCATTACAGCGATCGACTACAATGAGCAGTTCTTC. This sequence encodes CASSSITAIDYNEQFF. The variable domain in full, completed from reference TRBV28 and TRBJ2-1, reads DVKVTQSSRYLVKRTGEKVFLECVQDMDHENMFWYRQDPGLGLRLIYFSYDVKMKEKGDIPEGYSVSREKKERFSLILESASTNQTSMYLCASSSITAIDYNEQFFGPGTRLTVL.